This paragraph covers one T cell receptor (beta chain) sequence. This clonotype was counted between two and nine times. Its antigen remains undetermined. The record has no base qualities; no much larger clone is one base away. These data are taken from a study of CD8 T cells in ankylosing spondylitis (dated by TCRdb to about 2017). With respect to the entire study: To find TCR variants linked to disease, the study profiled T cell receptor beta repertoires in ankylosing spondylitis patients and healthy donors. The whole study cohort included about a hundred healthy donors and 25 ankylosing spondylitis patients. Peripheral blood samples were taken, and synovial fluid was additionally collected from ankylosing spondylitis patients. Study-level results and caveats: The disease-linked clones had a CD8+ phenotype and were found at relatively low frequencies in peripheral blood. Significant enrichment of the disease-linked clones was reported in matched synovial fluid samples from ankylosing spondylitis patients. Some motif variants had previously been reported in the synovial fluid and blood of reactive arthritis patients, which suggests shared mechanisms of disease initiation. A TCR beta motif made up of several highly homologous amino acid variants appeared to be characteristic of blood from ankylosing spondylitis patients.

The sequencing machine was an Illumina HiSeq 2500. TCR beta libraries were prepared by quantitative 5'-RACE with molecular barcodes. In the source study's methods: A new computational method based on a probabilistic model of VDJ rearrangement was used to identify disease-linked TCR variants. The public reads were run again by TCRdb, first through fastp at Q25 and then through MiXCR, and only productive beta chains were kept. Every CDR3 protein is listed once, alongside the most common genes and DNA of its rows. The V and J calls were not made by the authors but by TCRdb's processing. This sample comprises fewer than 550,000 distinct CDR3 sequences, 5.3% of them detected only once. Clones ranked in the top ten supply under 4.5% of the sample. The CDR3 contains 15 residues, cysteine and phenylalanine counted. Only the CDR3 DNA stays, 45 bases, in frame from base 1. V loses 5 bases at its end and J loses 0 bases; junction bases beyond the gene matches: 7. CDR1 and CDR2, looked up from the germline V gene (reference sequence), are SGHAT and FQDESV.

Here the chain combines TRBV11-1 and TRBJ2-7; 7 bases in between match TRBD1. Sequences were obtained from blood, either unsorted or a sorted T cell fraction (not recorded which). The clonotype was recovered from a male donor with ankylosing spondylitis. The CDR3 here reads CASSDDRAISYEQYF. The bases read TGTGCCAGCAGCGACGACAGGGCAATCTCCTACGAGCAGTACTTC.